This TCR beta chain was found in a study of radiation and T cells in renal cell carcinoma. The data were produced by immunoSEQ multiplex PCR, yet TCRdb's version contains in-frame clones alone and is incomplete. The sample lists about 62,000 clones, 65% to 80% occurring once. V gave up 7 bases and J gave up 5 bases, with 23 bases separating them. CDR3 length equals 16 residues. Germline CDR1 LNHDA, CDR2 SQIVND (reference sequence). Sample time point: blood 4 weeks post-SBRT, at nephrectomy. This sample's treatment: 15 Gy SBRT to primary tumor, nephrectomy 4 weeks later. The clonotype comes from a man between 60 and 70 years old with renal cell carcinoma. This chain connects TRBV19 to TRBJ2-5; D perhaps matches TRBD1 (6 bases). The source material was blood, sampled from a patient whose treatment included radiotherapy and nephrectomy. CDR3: CASTGAGKGQRETQYF. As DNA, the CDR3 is TGTGCCAGTACCGGAGCAGGAAAGGGACAAAGGGAGACCCAGTACTTC.